Reported below is one T cell receptor beta chain. Germline trimming cut 6 bases from V and 10 bases from J; bases unmatched to any gene: 11. The CDR3 has 13 amino acids. The germline CDR1 and CDR2 sequences are SGHDT and YYEEEE. The PCR employed 60 Vbeta primers together with 13 Jbeta primers. TCRdb's table, derived via immunoSEQ multiplex PCR, lists solely in-frame clones and lacks some. The sample lists 35,000 to 55,000 clones, over 60% occurring once. These data are taken from a study of cytomegalovirus exposure and HLA in healthy donors. The TCR was taken from a woman under 40 in good health and CMV-seronegative. Sequenced input: PBMCs. V usage is TRBV5-6 and J usage is TRBJ1-1, with 8 positions matching TRBD1. The CDR3 spells CASTSGQGLGAFF. In DNA, the CDR3 is TGTGCCAGCACCTCCGGACAGGGCTTAGGAGCTTTCTTT.